Included here is one T cell receptor (beta chain) sequence, with context. In the source study's methods: Quantification of nucleated cells was approximated via reference gene primer amplification. Profiled with immunoSEQ multiplex PCR; TCRdb holds only in-frame clones, not every one. From that table come the V and J calls and clone size; the DNA was used to work out D and trimming. The sample lists more than 200,000 clones, around 90% occurring once. The data derive from a study of blood T cell repertoires in COVID-19. CDR1 is SGDLS and CDR2 is YYNGEE in the germline V gene. The junction had 4 bases not matched to a gene; V was cut back by 0 bases and J by 3 bases. This CDR3 has 15 residues.

This rearrangement joins TRBV9 to TRBJ2-3; 7 nucleotides agree with TRBD2. Specimen: peripheral blood. The clonotype originates from a man aged 18 to 29 with active or convalescent COVID-19. Written as DNA, the CDR3 is TGTGCCAGCAGCGTAGGCCAGGGAGGGACAGATACGCAGTATTTT. Translated, it gives CASSVGQGGTDTQYF.